A selection of T cell receptor beta chains follows, all from one sample in a study of T-cell memory formation after mild COVID-19. TCRdb fed the 5' RACE reads into MiXCR, producing one record per CDR3 protein. The table includes fewer than 250,000 distinct CDR3 sequences, roughly 27% detected once. The sequenced material came from PBMCs or a T cell subset sorted from them (not recorded which). These receptors were obtained from an adult woman who had mild COVID-19 (a few samples of this study predate the infection). Cell type and time point are not known. Both conserved end residues are part of each CDR3. Fields, in order: clone size, V gene, J gene, D gene, CDR3 protein, CDR3 DNA. The D gene is left open where the match is weak. Clone size is given for some rows only: seen once, a few or many times, or a class if the clone is expanded.

NA	TRBV7-3	TRBJ2-3	NA	CASSLTYQDTQYF	TGTGCCAGCAGCTTAACGTATCAAGATACGCAGTATTTT
NA	TRBV7-2	TRBJ2-2	TRBD1	CASSLGGQGATGELFF	TGTGCCAGCAGCTTAGGGGGACAGGGGGCAACCGGGGAGCTGTTTTTT
many	TRBV10-3	TRBJ2-1	TRBD2	CAISAPPHREGIHDEQFF	TGTGCCATCAGTGCCCCTCCCCACCGGGAGGGAATCCATGATGAGCAGTTCTTC
NA	TRBV7-9	TRBJ1-3	TRBD1	CASSLGQASGNTIYF	TGTGCCAGCAGCTTGGGACAGGCATCTGGAAACACCATATATTTT
many	TRBV6-4	TRBJ2-3	TRBD2	CASSEAGATDTQYF	TGTGCCAGCAGTGAAGCGGGGGCCACAGATACGCAGTATTTT
NA	TRBV7-2	TRBJ1-2	TRBD1	CASSPDRVIEIGYTF	TGTGCCAGCAGCCCGGACAGGGTGATAGAGATTGGCTACACCTTC
few	TRBV7-6	TRBJ2-7	NA	CASSSPPYEQYF	TGTGCCAGCAGCTCCCCACCCTACGAGCAGTACTTC
once	TRBV29-1	TRBJ2-1	TRBD2	CSVPTGGPNEQFF	TGCAGCGTCCCAACGGGGGGGCCCAATGAGCAGTTCTTC
NA	TRBV5-1	TRBJ1-5	TRBD1	CASSRTGGAGQPQHF	TGCGCCAGCAGTCGGACAGGGGGCGCGGGACAGCCCCAGCATTTT
few	TRBV5-1	TRBJ2-3	NA	CASSTAGTLVTDTQYF	TGCGCCAGCAGCACCGCCGGGACGCTCGTCACAGATACGCAGTATTTT
NA	TRBV2	TRBJ2-1	NA	CASSETPISEQFF	TGTGCCAGCAGTGAAACTCCTATTTCTGAGCAGTTCTTC
NA	TRBV10-3	TRBJ2-1	TRBD1	CAIKPGAAGGDGQFF	TGTGCCATCAAGCCGGGAGCGGCAGGGGGCGACGGGCAGTTCTTC
few	TRBV7-2	TRBJ2-3	TRBD2	CASSQGTSGGDTQYF	TGTGCCAGCAGCCAGGGGACTAGCGGGGGGGATACGCAGTATTTT
NA	TRBV24-1	TRBJ2-3	TRBD2	CATSDSKPGLATDTQYF	TGTGCCACCAGTGATTCTAAGCCGGGACTAGCTACAGATACGCAGTATTTT
NA	TRBV4-1	TRBJ2-1	TRBD2	CASSPLYGGVGNEQFF	TGCGCCAGCAGCCCTCTTTATGGGGGGGTGGGGAATGAGCAGTTCTTC
NA	TRBV19	TRBJ1-2	NA	CASSILLGISGYTF	TGTGCCAGTAGTATCCTACTAGGGATTTCGGGCTACACCTTC
few	TRBV7-2	TRBJ2-7	TRBD1	CASSFRQGSEQYF	TGTGCCAGCAGCTTCCGACAGGGGAGCGAGCAGTACTTC
NA	TRBV5-1	TRBJ2-7	NA	CASSFGPKYTYEQYF	TGCGCCAGCAGCTTTGGGCCGAAGTATACCTACGAGCAGTACTTC
NA	TRBV4-2	TRBJ1-2	TRBD1	CASSQGPDRDGYTF	TGTGCCAGCAGCCAAGGTCCCGACAGGGACGGCTACACCTTC
NA	TRBV20-1	TRBJ1-1	NA	CSATRGPQNTEAFF	TGCAGTGCTACCCGGGGACCGCAGAACACTGAAGCTTTCTTT